Following are 32 T cell receptor beta chains from one sample sequenced in a study of blood T cell repertoires in COVID-19. Profiling relied on immunoSEQ multiplex PCR, and the TCRdb table lists in-frame clones only, not all of them. In the table there are some 54,000 clones, about nine tenths of which are singletons. The specimen sequenced was peripheral blood. All receptors come from a man between 60 and 75 years old with acute or convalescent COVID-19.

The V and J genes are TRBV28 and TRBJ2-5; maybe TRBD2 (5 bases). The CDR3 loop spans 13 amino acids. The V gene's germline CDR1 is MDHEN and CDR2 SYDVKM. Deletions cut 4 bases from V and 11 bases from J, with 17 bases between. The CDR3 reads CASSSETTRLQYF. The CDR3 DNA sequence: TGTGCCAGCAGTTCAGAGACTACCCGCCTTCAGTACTTC.

The genes are TRBV30 and TRBJ1-4; 9 bases fit TRBD1. The CDR3 consists of 15 residues. Per the germline V gene, CDR1 is GTSNPN and CDR2 is SVGIG (reference sequence). After removal of 2 bases from V and 7 bases from J, the junction contained 8 bases not matched to a gene. The CDR3 here is CAWSPETGGGEKLFF. The CDR3 coding sequence is TGTGCCTGGAGTCCAGAGACAGGGGGGGGTGAAAAACTGTTTTTT.

Worth noting for this clone: A junction boundary mismatches the germline segment, possibly from a read error. The genes are TRBV28 and TRBJ2-1, with 10 bases identical to TRBD2. In germline, CDR1 is MDHEN, CDR2 SYDVKM. This CDR3 contains 11 residues. The CDR3 sequence is CASSKGLAALF. CDR3 nucleotide sequence: TGTGCCAGCAGCAAAGGACTAGCGGCGCTCTTC.

The chain joins TRBV4-3 to TRBJ2-3; TRBD2 matches at 8 bases. V dropped 1 base and J dropped 6; count of bases not matched to a gene: 12. The CDR3 runs 17 residues. The germline CDR1 and CDR2 sequences are LGHNA and YSLEER. The CDR3 DNA sequence: TGCGCCAGCAGCCAAGGTCCGGGACTAGGGGGATCTGATACGCAGTATTTT. It codes for CASSQGPGLGGSDTQYF.

The gene calls are TRBV19 and TRBJ2-7, with TRBD2 as a possible D gene (6 bases). Germline CDR1 reads LNHDA; CDR2 reads SQIVND (reference sequence). Between the trimmed V and J ends, which lost 1 base and 1 base, there was a span of 11 bases. The CDR3 extends over 15 amino acids. The CDR3 here is CASSIAGATSYEQYF. In DNA, the CDR3 is TGTGCCAGTAGTATAGCGGGAGCCACGTCCTACGAGCAGTACTTC.

The chain carries TRBV20-1 and TRBJ2-1; 12 bases line up with TRBD2. Germline V gene data show CDR1 as DFQATT and CDR2 as SNEGSKA (reference sequence). The junction had 8 bases not matched to a gene; V was cut back by 3 bases and J by 8 bases. The CDR3 is 15 residues long. The CDR3 sequence is CSASALAGGYDEQFF. The CDR3, as DNA: TGCAGTGCTAGTGCGCTAGCGGGAGGGTATGATGAGCAGTTCTTC.

The chain links TRBV7-8 to TRBJ1-2; possibly TRBD1 for D (5 bases). With 2 bases removed from V and 0 bases from J, the gap between germline ends came to 13 bases. The V gene's germline CDR1 is SGHVS and CDR2 FQNEAQ. The CDR3 consists of 16 residues. DNA for the CDR3: TGTGCCAGCAGCTTATCGGGGGGGTATGCTAACTATGGCTACACCTTC. Translating it yields CASSLSGGYANYGYTF.

V usage is TRBV4-3 and J usage is TRBJ1-1; TRBD1 matches at 8 bases. Germline lookup yields CDR1 LGHNA and CDR2 YSLEER. CDR3 length: 16 residues. The junction had 11 bases not matched to a gene; V was cut back by 3 bases and J by 5 bases. Written as DNA, the CDR3 is TGCGCCAGCAGCCATGGACAGGGCGGAATCAGGACTGAAGCTTTCTTT. Translating it yields CASSHGQGGIRTEAFF.

V usage is TRBV7-9 and J usage is TRBJ2-7; D is uncertain. CDR3 length equals 14 residues. Germline V gives CDR1 SEHNR, CDR2 FQNEAQ (reference sequence). V lost 5 bases and J 4 bases, leaving 15 bases between the germline ends. The CDR3 DNA sequence: TGTGCCAGCAGCCCCGACTCCGAAAGATACGAGCAGTACTTC. This codes for CASSPDSERYEQYF.

This sequence joins TRBV6-4 and TRBJ2-2; 11 nucleotides agree with TRBD2. Germline V CDR1 and CDR2: MRHNA, SNTAGT. This CDR3 spans 14 amino acids. Trimming took 6 bases from V and 5 from J; bases not matched to a gene: 2. The CDR3 sequence: CASRLAGVTGELFF. The DNA of the CDR3 is TGTGCCAGCAGACTAGCGGGAGTTACCGGGGAGCTGTTTTTT.

J is TRBJ1-6 and V is TRBV7-3; D is uncertain. The CDR3 is 15 residues long. Trimming pared 5 bases from V and 5 bases from J, leaving 13 bases between. Germline CDR1 and CDR2: SGHTA and FQGTGA. CDR3 amino acids: CASSATEYHNSPLHF. The CDR3 nucleotides read TGTGCCAGCAGCGCAACAGAATACCATAATTCACCCCTCCACTTT.

The chain is built from TRBV6-5 and TRBJ2-7; TRBD1 aligns across 9 bases. J was trimmed by 6 bases and V by 2 bases; bases with no gene match: 2. There are 13 residues in the CDR3. The germline V gene has CDR1 MNHEY and CDR2 SVGAGI. DNA of the CDR3: TGTGCCAGCAGTTACGGGACAGGGAGCGAGCAGTACTTC. This sequence encodes CASSYGTGSEQYF.

This clone was found once. The chain couples TRBV30 to TRBJ2-7; TRBD2 is a possible D gene (6 bases). The V end was cut by 0 bases, the J end by 0 bases, with 9 bases between. This CDR3 region has 14 residues. Germline CDR1 reads GTSNPN; CDR2 reads SVGIG (reference sequence). The CDR3 region is CAWSVRGLSYEQYF. CDR3 bases: TGTGCCTGGAGTGTACGGGGACTCTCCTACGAGCAGTACTTC.

V and J are TRBV6-4 and TRBJ2-2; a possible D gene is TRBD2 (5 bases). V lost 5 bases to trimming and J lost 7 bases, with 11 bases between them. This CDR3 comprises 13 residues. CDR1 is MRHNA and CDR2 is SNTAGT in the germline V gene. CDR3 bases: TGTGCCAGCAGTAAGAACGGGATCGGGGAGCTGTTTTTT. It translates to CASSKNGIGELFF.

The chain uses TRBV19 and TRBJ2-7; maybe TRBD2 (6 bases). The CDR3 extends over 17 amino acids. CDR1 and CDR2 (germline): LNHDA, SQIVND (reference sequence). V gave up 5 bases and J gave up 0 bases, with 20 bases separating them. CDR3 nucleotide sequence: TGTGCCAGTAGTCAGGGACTTATACTACATAGCTCCTACGAGCAGTACTTC. This codes for CASSQGLILHSSYEQYF.

The chain is built from TRBV5-8 and TRBJ1-1; D is undetermined. From germline, CDR1 is SGHTS and CDR2 YDEGEE. V gave up 0 bases and J gave up 1 base, with 7 bases separating them. The CDR3 length is 14 residues. This CDR3 reads CASSLAAENTEAFF. The DNA for the CDR3 is TGTGCCAGCAGCTTGGCGGCGGAGAACACTGAAGCTTTCTTT.

The gene calls are TRBV28 and TRBJ2-3, with D unclear. The CDR3 has 15 amino acids. Per the germline V gene, CDR1 is MDHEN and CDR2 is SYDVKM. The germline V and J ends were trimmed by 8 bases and 3 bases, with 18 bases remaining between them. CDR3 sequence reads: CASFSPALGTDTQYF. CDR3 sequence (DNA): TGTGCCAGCTTTAGTCCGGCCCTAGGAACAGATACGCAGTATTTT.

The V call is TRBV6-4, the J call TRBJ2-1; 7 nucleotides line up with TRBD1. Germline CDR1 is MRHNA and CDR2 is SNTAGT. The CDR3 is made up of 15 amino acids. Germline trimming cut 0 bases from V and 5 bases from J; bases unmatched to any gene: 4. The CDR3 DNA is TGTGCCAGCAGTGACTCAGACAGGGTCCACAATGAGCAGTTCTTC. This codes for CASSDSDRVHNEQFF.

The J gene is TRBJ2-1, the V gene TRBV7-8, with TRBD1 as a possible D gene (6 bases). The germline V gene encodes CDR1 SGHVS and CDR2 FQNEAQ. This CDR3 contains 17 residues. V was clipped by 1 base and J by 7 bases, with 20 bases between them. This chain's CDR3 is CASSLGLPRGRANEQFF. The CDR3 nucleotides are TGTGCCAGCAGCTTAGGACTTCCGAGGGGGAGAGCAAATGAGCAGTTCTTC.

This chain joins TRBV7-6 and TRBJ2-1, with 7 bases aligning to TRBD2. J gave up 4 bases and V 5 bases, and 14 bases lay outside the gene matches. Per germline, CDR1 SGHVS and CDR2 FNYEAQ. This CDR3 is built from 17 residues. CDR3 loop: CASSTGLASGFYNEQFF. The CDR3, as DNA: TGTGCCAGCAGCACTGGGCTGGCTAGCGGCTTTTACAATGAGCAGTTCTTC.

The rearrangement joins TRBV29-1 to TRBJ1-1, with a possible D match to TRBD1 (5 bases). CDR1 and CDR2 (germline): SQVTM, ANQGSEA. V lost 4 bases, J lost 1 base, and 22 bases lay in between. The CDR3 has 17 residues. This chain's CDR3 is CSVAPLGGGAANTEAFF. The DNA of the CDR3 is TGCAGCGTTGCCCCCCTAGGCGGAGGGGCGGCGAACACTGAAGCTTTCTTT. Supplemented by reference TRBV29-1 and TRBJ1-1, the full variable domain reads SAVISQKPSRDICQRGTSLTIQCQVDSQVTMMFWYRQQPGQSLTLIATANQGSEATYESGFVIDKFPISRPNLTFSTLTVSNMSPEDSSIYLCSVAPLGGGAANTEAFFGQGTRLTVV.

The chain joins TRBV2 to TRBJ2-3; the match to TRBD2 covers 9 bases. J was trimmed by 4 bases and V by 7 bases; bases with no gene match: 12. The CDR3 has 16 residues. Germline V gene lookup returns CDR1 SNHLY and CDR2 FYNNEI. The CDR3 spells CASTGLGTSFPDTQYF. In DNA, the CDR3 is TGTGCCAGCACGGGGCTGGGGACTAGCTTTCCAGATACGCAGTATTTT.

V and J are TRBV7-2 and TRBJ2-7; TRBD2 aligns across 9 bases. This CDR3 has 15 residues. The germline gives CDR1 SGHTA, CDR2 FQGNSA. Unmatched junction bases numbered 9, after V lost 5 bases and J lost 4 bases. The CDR3 loop is CASSRGAGGPYEQYF. The CDR3 DNA follows: TGTGCCAGCAGCCGTGGGGCGGGAGGGCCGTACGAGCAGTACTTC.

The rearrangement joins TRBV19 to TRBJ1-1, with D unclear. Germline lookup yields CDR1 LNHDA and CDR2 SQIVND (reference sequence). The CDR3 is 14 residues long. Trimming removed 6 bases from V and 1 base from J, with 12 bases in between. CDR3 protein: CASSPDTRNTEAFF. Here the CDR3 DNA reads TGTGCCAGTAGCCCCGACACCCGGAACACTGAAGCTTTCTTT.

This clone showed up just once. This chain links TRBV9 with TRBJ2-5; D might be TRBD1 (6 bases). This CDR3 has 14 residues. Germline-derived CDR1 and CDR2 are SGDLS and YYNGEE. Trimming removed 0 bases at V and 5 bases at J, with 11 bases between. The CDR3: CASSVGPGDETQYF. The CDR3, as DNA: TGTGCCAGCAGCGTAGGGCCAGGGGACGAGACCCAGTACTTC.

This rearrangement joins TRBV27 to TRBJ1-1; TRBD1 aligns across 8 bases. This CDR3 comprises 17 residues. Trimming at V came to 3 bases and at J to 0 bases, leaving 9 bases not matched to a gene. The germline CDR1 and CDR2 sequences are MNHEY and SMNVEV (reference sequence). Here the CDR3 DNA reads TGTGCCAGCAGTTTGATGGGCCAGGGGGCTCTGAACACTGAAGCTTTCTTT. Protein: CASSLMGQGALNTEAFF.

This chain connects TRBV9 to TRBJ2-3; TRBD1 agrees at 7 bases. With V trimmed by 2 bases and J by 4 bases, 10 bases remained unmatched. Germline V gene data show CDR1 as SGDLS and CDR2 as YYNGEE. CDR3 size: 16 residues. CDR3 amino acids: CASSVRDRDLADTQYF. For the CDR3, the DNA is TGTGCCAGCAGCGTTCGAGACAGGGACCTCGCAGATACGCAGTATTTT.

The chain combines TRBV11-2 with TRBJ2-1; TRBD1 agrees at 9 bases. The length of the CDR3 is 17 residues. V shed 3 bases and J 0 bases; nucleotides not matched to a gene: 6. Germline CDR1 SGHAT, CDR2 FQNNGV. The CDR3 bases are TGTGCCAGCAGCTTTGGGACAGGGCTACCCTCCTACAATGAGCAGTTCTTC. Translation: CASSFGTGLPSYNEQFF.

V and J are TRBV4-3 and TRBJ2-3, with 8 bases identical to TRBD2. Germline CDR1 LGHNA, CDR2 YSLEER. V was clipped by 0 bases and J by 4 bases; unmatched bases: 18. The CDR3 extends over 20 amino acids. Here the CDR3 DNA reads TGCGCCAGCAGCCAAGAAAGGGGGACTTGGGATAGCGGGATCGCAGATACGCAGTATTTT. Amino acid sequence: CASSQERGTWDSGIADTQYF.

The chain joins TRBV20-1 to TRBJ1-5; weak D call: TRBD1 (5 bases). Trimming took 3 bases from V and 1 from J, leaving 13 bases between them. Per germline, CDR1 DFQATT and CDR2 SNEGSKA (reference sequence). This CDR3 is 15 amino acids long. CDR3 region: CSASLGPRSNQPQHF. The CDR3 bases are TGCAGTGCTAGTCTGGGGCCTCGGAGCAATCAGCCCCAGCATTTT.

This rearrangement joins TRBV7-9 to TRBJ2-7, with D tentatively TRBD2 (7 bases). The CDR3 runs 16 residues. V was pared by 5 bases and J by 3 bases, with 20 bases between. The germline V gene has CDR1 SEHNR and CDR2 FQNEAQ (reference sequence). CDR3 DNA: TGTGCCAGCAGCCCCAGGGGAGGGGTCCAGTACTACGAGCAGTACTTC. It encodes CASSPRGGVQYYEQYF.

The chain has TRBV27 and TRBJ2-1; 10 positions agree with TRBD2. Trimming removed 4 bases from V and 6 bases from J; junction bases left unmatched: 6. CDR3 length: 15 residues. Germline CDR1 and CDR2: MNHEY and SMNVEV (reference sequence). The CDR3 spells CASSSSSGSVNEQFF. As DNA, the CDR3 is TGTGCCAGCAGTTCTTCTAGCGGGAGTGTCAATGAGCAGTTCTTC.